This entry concerns a single TCR beta chain. Antigen unknown. These data are taken from a study of neoadjuvant nivolumab and ipilimumab in lung cancer. On the study more broadly: The combination arm added day-1 ipilimumab 1 mg/kg to nivolumab 3 mg/kg on days 1, 15, 29.

Notes on the study in general: From pretherapy to surgery, tumor richness and clonality rose with dual therapy.

The V end was cut by 6 bases, the J end by 0 bases, with 11 bases between. The CDR3 runs to 15 residues. Germline CDR1 and CDR2: KGHSH and LQKENI. Data came from immunoSEQ multiplex PCR; TCRdb stores just in-frame clones and leaves some out. The sample includes 9,000 to 10,000 clones, 81% of them seen just once. The input for sequencing was peripheral blood, taken before neoadjuvant nivolumab, alone or with ipilimumab. The chain links TRBV18 to TRBJ2-2; D possibly matches TRBD1 or TRBD2 (5 bases each). This TCR was recovered from an adult with non-small cell lung cancer. CDR3 amino acids: CASSRDVPNTGELFF. The DNA for the CDR3 is TGTGCCAGCTCTCGGGACGTCCCGAACACCGGGGAGCTGTTTTTT.